This note documents a single T cell receptor (beta chain) sequence. Its antigen is unknown. The sample originates from a study of T cells in Graves' hyperthyroidism and ophthalmopathy. Study-level results: Ophthalmopathy was told apart from stable hyperthyroidism by a 13 V-J model.

Germline CDR1 is SNHLY and CDR2 is FYNNEI. The CDR3 contains 14 residues. V lost 2 bases to trimming and J lost 5 bases; unmatched junction nucleotides: 3. Amplification of TCR beta CDR3 regions used RNA as the template. HTBI primers were the set used in a first-round RT-PCR of the TCR CDR3. TCRdb passed the multiplex PCR reads through MiXCR, listing each CDR3 protein once. The table shows 500,000 to 750,000 distinct CDR3 sequences, with about 43% occurring only once. Sample: peripheral blood or thyroid tissue (not recorded which). The sequence was obtained from a woman under 30 with Graves' hyperthyroidism. The J gene is TRBJ1-5, the V gene TRBV2; 7 positions match TRBD1. The CDR3, as DNA: TGTGCCAGCAGTGAAAGGGGACAGCATCAGCCCCAGCATTTT. Translating it yields CASSERGQHQPQHF.